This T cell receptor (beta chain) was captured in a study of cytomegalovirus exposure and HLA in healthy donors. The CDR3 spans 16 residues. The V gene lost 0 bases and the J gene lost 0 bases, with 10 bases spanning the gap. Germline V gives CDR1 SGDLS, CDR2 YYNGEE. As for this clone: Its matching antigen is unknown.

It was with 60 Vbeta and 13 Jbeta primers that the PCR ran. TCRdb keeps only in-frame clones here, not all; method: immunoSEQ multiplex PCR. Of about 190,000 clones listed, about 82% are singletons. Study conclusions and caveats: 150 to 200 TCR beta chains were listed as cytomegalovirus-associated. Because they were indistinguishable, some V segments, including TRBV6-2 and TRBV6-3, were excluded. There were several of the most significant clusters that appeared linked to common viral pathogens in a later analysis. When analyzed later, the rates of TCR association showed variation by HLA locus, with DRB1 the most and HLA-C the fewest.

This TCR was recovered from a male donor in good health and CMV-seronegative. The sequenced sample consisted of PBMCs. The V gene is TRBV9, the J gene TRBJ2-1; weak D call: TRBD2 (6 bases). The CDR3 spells CASSVGGGTSYNEQFF. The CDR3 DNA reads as TGTGCCAGCAGCGTAGGGGGCGGGACCTCCTACAATGAGCAGTTCTTC.